Presented here are 13 T cell receptor beta chains from one specimen sequenced in a study of blood T cells in healthy people across ages. The use of a sample-barcoded 5' primer and a J-beta primer mix characterized a second PCR of roughly 6 to 11 cycles. TCRdb redid the calling of the 5' RACE reads with MiXCR, one entry per CDR3 protein. This table holds 790,000 or so distinct CDR3 sequences, 56% found once. The sample comprised blood. All receptors come from a man in his forties or fifties in good health.

In its sample, this clonotype was seen a few times. The rearrangement links TRBV6-5 to TRBJ1-1, with D unclear. CDR3 length: 13 amino acids. V was shortened by 4 bases and J by 3 bases, with 9 bases between the two germline ends. CDR1 and CDR2 from the germline V gene are MNHEY and SVGAGI. The CDR3 region is CASSFGVDTEAFF. CDR3 coding DNA: TGTGCCAGCAGTTTCGGGGTTGACACTGAAGCTTTCTTT.

CDR3 in amino acids: CASSQAAGRLGQYF. CDR3 coding DNA: TGTGCCAGCAGCCAAGCCGCCGGCCGACTGGGGCAGTACTTC. The chain links TRBV14 to TRBJ2-7, with unresolved D. This CDR3 is built from 14 residues. The V and J ends lost 1 base and 9 bases respectively, with 16 bases between them. The V gene's germline CDR1 is SGHDN and CDR2 FVKESK.

The chain recombines TRBV6-1 with TRBJ2-7; 7 bases align to TRBD2. V shed 5 bases and J 0 bases; nucleotides not matched to a gene: 10. This CDR3 region has 16 residues. CDR1 MNHNS and CDR2 SASEGT come from the germline V gene. The CDR3 DNA reads as TGTGCCAGCAGTCCCCTGGGGGGGGTGAGCTCCTACGAGCAGTACTTC. Translation: CASSPLGGVSSYEQYF.

The CDR3 coding sequence is TGTGCCATCAGTGAACGGGAGACCACCCAAGAGACCCAGTACTTC. This codes for CAISERETTQETQYF. The V call is TRBV10-3, the J call TRBJ2-5, with TRBD2 as a possible D gene (6 bases). The length of the CDR3 is 15 residues. Germline CDR1 reads ENHRY; CDR2 reads SYGVKD. Trimming cost V 3 bases and J 1 base, with 12 bases left between them.

V usage is TRBV5-1 and J usage is TRBJ1-5; unclear D gene. Trimming shortened V by 4 bases and J by 1 base, and 12 bases separated the two germline ends. This CDR3 has 15 residues. Germline V lookup: CDR1 SGHRS, CDR2 YFSETQ. The CDR3 region is CASSPDVGSNQPQHF. The DNA for the CDR3 is TGCGCCAGCAGCCCGGACGTCGGGAGCAATCAGCCCCAGCATTTT.

About this clonotype itself: The junction departs from germline at one end; a sequencing error may be responsible. The CDR3 DNA follows: TGTGCCAGCAGCCAAGATTCGACAGGGGGGAACGCTGAAGCTTTCTTT. Translation: CASSQDSTGGNAEAFF. The V and J genes are TRBV4-2 and TRBJ1-1, with TRBD1 matching over 9 bases. Germline V gene lookup returns CDR1 LGHNA and CDR2 YNFKEQ. The CDR3 totals 16 residues.

This sequence joins TRBV7-2 and TRBJ2-1, with 9 bases fitting TRBD1. The CDR3 sequence is 18 residues long. From germline, CDR1 is SGHTA and CDR2 FQGNSA. The junction had 17 bases not matched to a gene; V was cut back by 4 bases and J by 7 bases. As DNA, the CDR3 is TGTGCCAGCAGCTCACAGGACAGGGGTTACGAAAGCAGGAATGAGCAGTTCTTC. Residues: CASSSQDRGYESRNEQFF.

This chain connects TRBV15 to TRBJ2-3; TRBD1 matches 7 bases. CDR1 and CDR2 (germline): LNHNV, YYDKDF (reference sequence). This CDR3 contains 14 residues. V was clipped by 2 bases and J by 2 bases; unmatched bases: 1. This CDR3 reads CATSRQGDTDTQYF. The CDR3, as DNA: TGTGCCACCAGCAGACAGGGGGACACAGATACGCAGTATTTT.

The chain's CDR3 is CASNPGQLLYEQYF. The CDR3 region has the DNA TGTGCCAGCAACCCGGGACAGTTACTATACGAGCAGTACTTC. The V call is TRBV21-1, the J call TRBJ2-7; the D segment call TRBD1 is taken from the table without a DNA check. TRBV21-1 has pseudogene status. There are 14 residues in the CDR3.

This chain uses TRBV7-2 with TRBJ1-2; TRBD1 is a possible D gene (5 bases). The V end lost 4 bases, the J end lost 8 bases, and 20 bases lay between the germline ends. Germline CDR1 is SGHTA and CDR2 is FQGNSA. This CDR3 spans 15 amino acids. CDR3 sequence (DNA): TGTGCCAGCAGCTCCCCCGGCAGGGATGGGGAGGGCTACACCTTC. Translated, it gives CASSSPGRDGEGYTF.

This clonotype was seen a handful of times. V usage is TRBV9 and J usage is TRBJ2-1; 14 nucleotides agree with TRBD2. This CDR3 comprises 19 residues. Germline V gene lookup returns CDR1 SGDLS and CDR2 YYNGEE. With 0 bases clipped from V and 0 bases from J, the junction kept 5 bases outside the gene matches. The CDR3 DNA follows: TGTGCCAGCAGCGTAGGCGGGACTAGCGGGAGAGGCTCCTACAATGAGCAGTTCTTC. It yields the protein CASSVGGTSGRGSYNEQFF.

The sample holds many counts of this clonotype. The junction does not match germline at one end; this may be a read error. V gene TRBV5-1 combines with J gene TRBJ2-3; D gene unclear. Germline V gene data show CDR1 as SGHRS and CDR2 as YFSETQ. CDR3 length: 11 amino acids. The CDR3, as DNA: TGTGCCAGCAGCTTAGCAGATACGCAGTATTTT. The encoded protein is CASSLADTQYF. The entire variable domain, with the rest obtained from reference TRBV5-1 and TRBJ2-3, is as follows: KAGVTQTPRYLIKTRGQQVTLSCSPISGHRSVSWYQQTPGQGLQFLFEYFSETQRNKGNFPGRFSGRQFSNSRSEMNVSTLELGDSALYLCASSLADTQYFGPGTRLTVL.

This chain joins TRBV6-5 and TRBJ1-1; D is unclear. Germline V gives CDR1 MNHEY, CDR2 SVGAGI. Trimming removed 4 bases from V and 0 bases from J, with 9 bases in between. The CDR3 contains 14 residues. The CDR3 DNA sequence: TGTGCCAGCAGTTTCCAACAGATGAACACTGAAGCTTTCTTT. Amino acid sequence: CASSFQQMNTEAFF.